Described below is a single T cell receptor beta chain sequence and its context. The clone's antigen remains unknown. No qualities accompany the bases; no much larger clone lies one base away. The germline V gene (reference sequence) sets CDR1 to SEHNR and CDR2 to FQNEAQ. V and J are trimmed by 5 bases and 0 bases, and the gene matches miss 8 bases of the junction. The CDR3 has 16 amino acids, counting the end cysteine and phenylalanine. Only the CDR3 region is kept as DNA, spanning 48 bases read in frame from base 1. This specimen comes from a study of shared clonotypes between healthy human individuals (dated by TCRdb to the early 2020s). Some background on the complete study: A few men and a couple of women, aged 18 to 49 years, made up the cohort. Different laboratories and diverse techniques were used to prepare libraries and sequence TCR repertoires, to increase sequencing depth and limit assay-specific biases. For each donor, CD4 naive and CD4 memory were each given three plates, CD8 naive was given two plates, and CD8 memory was given one plate. Blood TCR repertoires of about five healthy adults were deeply sequenced to estimate repertoire size and the extent of clonotype sharing between individuals. Per donor, leukapheresis produced somewhere between about 0.8 and 9 billion PBMCs. The full study reports these points: Because the study included a small number of donors, the genetic and exposure-history diversity represented was limited. Roughly 5% of naive CD4, 3.5% of naive CD8, roughly 2.4% of memory CD4, and approximately 0.39% of memory CD8 clonotypes were shared across several donors. Naive subsets generally had larger estimated clonotype richness than memory subsets. Pairwise subsampling indicated that sequencing depth was expected to affect the degree of clonotype sharing among donors. Clonotypes shared by all four sorted-subset donors showed higher generation probabilities than non-shared clonotypes. Rarefaction of sorted-subset datasets indicated incomplete sequencing despite the large sequencing depth. Sampling was limited to blood, and TCR repertoires in tissue likely differ from TCR repertoires in blood.

CD8 naive samples were obtained by positive selection for CCR7 among CD45RO-negative cells, yielding a CD45RA+CCR7+ population from which TemRA cells were excluded. The donors were healthy, HIV-negative adults who had no recently reported acute infections or vaccinations. Every donor was a Caucasian adult residing in Nashville, Tennessee, USA. After blood collection by leukapheresis, PBMCs were isolated using Ficoll-Histopaque density gradient centrifugation and then cryopreserved in the vapor phase of liquid nitrogen. Analytical flow cytometry was used to check the purity and quantity of each magnetically sorted T cell population. Each sorted fraction had its genomic DNA isolated and then quantified by UV absorbance on a Nanodrop 2000c. Using the deep immunoSEQ assay, TCR CDR3 regions were amplified from genomic DNA by multiplex PCR. For each cell subset, the extracted genomic DNA was distributed evenly across all wells of several immunoSEQ 96-well plates, and each plate served as one replicate. For sorted subsets, about 220 ng of genomic DNA, equivalent to some 33,000 T cell genomes, went into each replicate PCR. Purified libraries were measured with a Qubit 3.0 fluorometer, size-checked on a Bioanalyzer 2100, and measured again with the KAPA Library Quantification kit. Every immunoSEQ 96-well plate was sequenced on a dedicated single-read 150-cycle Illumina NextSeq 550 flow cell. The study's own analysis went as follows. Because only junctional sequences without quality scores were contained in the immunoSEQ output, filtering matching that applied to full-length reads could not be performed. To assign V/J genes and CDR3, sequences were annotated using PyIR, a Python wrapper for IgBLAST v1.9, with IMGT germline references. Reads were removed for weak V/J assignments (E-value above 1e-6), missing CDR3, stop codons, out-of-frame junctions, or ambiguous translated residues. V3J clonotypes were defined as sequences sharing an identical inferred V gene, J gene, and CDR3 amino acid sequence. To compute the percentage overlap between repertoires, the number of shared unique clonotypes was divided by the size of the smaller repertoire. Three approaches were used to assess repertoire richness: RTK rarefaction, the Chao1 estimator, and Recon v2.1 estimates of unobserved clonotypes. For all TCRbeta clonotypes obtained by the gDNA method from a few donors, generation probabilities were computed with OLGA. Entries here come from immuneACCESS through TCRdb and include only in-frame sequences with V and J called. Some clones fail to appear in such tables; in the studies checked, an unresolved V gene covers under half of the shortfall, and the cause of the remainder is unknown. From that table come the V and J calls and clone size; the DNA was used to work out D and trimming. Within this sample are approximately 1.9 million clones, with 80% to 95% of them counted one time only. The ten largest clones represent around 1.7% of the sample.

This receptor was identified in a man in his late teens or twenties in good health. Some clones in this sample may be carry-over from other donors' samples. The sample taken for sequencing was naive CD8+ T cells from PBMCs. The cell subset or site tag for this specimen amounts to: CD45RA+CCR7+. The sequence is built from TRBV7-9 and TRBJ1-2, with 8 middle bases fitting TRBD1. CDR3 sequence: CASSLGTGLTNYGYTF. In nucleotide form, the sequence is TGTGCCAGCAGCCTCGGGACAGGACTTACTAACTATGGCTACACCTTC.